What follows describes a single T cell receptor (beta chain). Between 1 and 8 samples per patient were obtained, pretreatment and on-treatment. The data were taken from a study of PD-L1 blockade in urothelial cancer. Study as a whole: Intravenous atezolizumab, 1,200 mg every 3 weeks, was begun by patients in the mid-2010s. Twenty-five of 29 patients were males with bladder-origin urothelial cancer.

CDR1 and CDR2 from the germline V gene are MNHNS and SASEGT. This CDR3 has 16 residues. Trimming at V came to 4 bases and at J to 0 bases, leaving 5 bases not matched to a gene. PCRs each included synthetic TCR analog templates spiked in. Some clones are missing from TCRdb's copy, which holds only in-frame ones; the method was immunoSEQ multiplex PCR. The table shows about 100,000 clones, with 70% to 90% occurring only once. This specimen consisted of PBMCs, obtained around atezolizumab (anti-PD-L1) treatment. The TCR was taken from a man aged 45-60 years with urothelial cancer. The rearrangement joins TRBV6-1 to TRBJ1-5; 8 nucleotides agree with TRBD1. CDR3 bases: TGTGCCAGCAGTGCATCACAGGGGGTTAGCAATCAGCCCCAGCATTTT. It yields the protein CASSASQGVSNQPQHF.